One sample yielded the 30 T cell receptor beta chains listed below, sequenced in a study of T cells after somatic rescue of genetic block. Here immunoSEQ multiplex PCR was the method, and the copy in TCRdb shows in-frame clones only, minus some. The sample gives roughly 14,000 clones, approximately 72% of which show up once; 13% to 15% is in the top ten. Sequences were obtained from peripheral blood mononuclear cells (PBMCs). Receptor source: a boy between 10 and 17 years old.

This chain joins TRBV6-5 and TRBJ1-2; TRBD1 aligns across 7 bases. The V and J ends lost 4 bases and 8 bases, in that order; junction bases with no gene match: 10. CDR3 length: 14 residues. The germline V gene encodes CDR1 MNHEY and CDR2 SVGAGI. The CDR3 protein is CASSLLATGVGYTF. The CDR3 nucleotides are TGTGCCAGCAGTTTGTTAGCAACAGGGGTCGGCTACACCTTC.

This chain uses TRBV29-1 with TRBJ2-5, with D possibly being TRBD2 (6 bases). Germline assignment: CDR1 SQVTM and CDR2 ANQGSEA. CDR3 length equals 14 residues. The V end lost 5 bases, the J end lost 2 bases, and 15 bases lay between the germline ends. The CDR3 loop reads CSVMTRAAQETQYF. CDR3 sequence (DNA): TGCAGCGTTATGACTAGGGCAGCACAAGAGACCCAGTACTTC.

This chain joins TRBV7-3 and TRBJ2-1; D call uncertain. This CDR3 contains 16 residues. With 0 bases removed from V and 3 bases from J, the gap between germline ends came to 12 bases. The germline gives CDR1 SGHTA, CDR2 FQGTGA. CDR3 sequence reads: CASSLTGPIFYNEQFF. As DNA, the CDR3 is TGTGCCAGCAGCTTAACAGGCCCAATATTCTACAATGAGCAGTTCTTC.

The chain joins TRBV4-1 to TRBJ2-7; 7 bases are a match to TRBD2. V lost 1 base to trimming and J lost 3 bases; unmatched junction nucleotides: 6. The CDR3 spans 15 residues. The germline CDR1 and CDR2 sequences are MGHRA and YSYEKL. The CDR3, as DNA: TGCGCCAGCAGCCAAGTCCGGGCGGGAGTCTACGAGCAGTACTTC. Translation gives CASSQVRAGVYEQYF.

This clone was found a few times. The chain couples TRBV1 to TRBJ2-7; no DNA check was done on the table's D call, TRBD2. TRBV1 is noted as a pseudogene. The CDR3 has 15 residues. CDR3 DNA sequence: TGCACCAGCAGCCTTCCGGGACTAGCGGCCTACGAGCAGTACTTC. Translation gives CTSSLPGLAAYEQYF.

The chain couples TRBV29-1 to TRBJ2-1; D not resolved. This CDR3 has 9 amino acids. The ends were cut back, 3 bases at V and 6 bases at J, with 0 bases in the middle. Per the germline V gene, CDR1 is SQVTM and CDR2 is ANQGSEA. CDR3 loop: CSVDNEQFF. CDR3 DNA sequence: TGCAGCGTTGACAATGAGCAGTTCTTC.

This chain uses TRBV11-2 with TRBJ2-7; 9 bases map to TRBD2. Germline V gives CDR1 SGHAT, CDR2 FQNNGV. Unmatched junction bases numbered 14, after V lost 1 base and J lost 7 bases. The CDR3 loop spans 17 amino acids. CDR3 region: CASSLARRTSDLGEQYF. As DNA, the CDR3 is TGTGCCAGCAGCTTAGCTCGGAGGACTAGCGACTTGGGGGAGCAGTACTTC.

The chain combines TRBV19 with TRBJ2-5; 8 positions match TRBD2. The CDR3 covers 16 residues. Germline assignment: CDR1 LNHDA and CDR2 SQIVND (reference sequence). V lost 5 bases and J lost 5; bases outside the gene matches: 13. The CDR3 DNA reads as TGTGCCAGTAGTCCCCGAGTCGGGAGGGCCGAGGAGACCCAGTACTTC. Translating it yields CASSPRVGRAEETQYF.

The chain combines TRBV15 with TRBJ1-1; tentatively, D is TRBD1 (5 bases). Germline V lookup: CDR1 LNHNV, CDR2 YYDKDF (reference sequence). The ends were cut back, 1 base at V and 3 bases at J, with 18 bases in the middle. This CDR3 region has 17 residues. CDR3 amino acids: CATSRVKGEGSDTEAFF. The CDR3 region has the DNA TGTGCCACCAGCAGAGTAAAGGGCGAGGGGTCAGACACTGAAGCTTTCTTT.

This chain's CDR3 is CASSLALGGGEQFF. CDR3 nucleotide sequence: TGTGCCAGCAGCTTAGCTTTAGGGGGCGGTGAGCAGTTCTTC. The rearrangement uses TRBV7-9 and TRBJ2-1; TRBD1 matches at 7 bases. V lost 0 bases to trimming and J lost 9 bases; unmatched junction nucleotides: 5. The CDR3 extends over 14 amino acids. CDR1 and CDR2 from the germline V gene are SEHNR and FQNEAQ (reference sequence).

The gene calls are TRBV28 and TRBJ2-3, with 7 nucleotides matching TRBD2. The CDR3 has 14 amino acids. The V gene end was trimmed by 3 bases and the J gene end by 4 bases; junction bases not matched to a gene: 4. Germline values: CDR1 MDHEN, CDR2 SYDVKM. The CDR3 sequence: CASSLSGTPDTQYF. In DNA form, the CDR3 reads TGTGCCAGCAGTTTGAGCGGGACTCCAGATACGCAGTATTTT.

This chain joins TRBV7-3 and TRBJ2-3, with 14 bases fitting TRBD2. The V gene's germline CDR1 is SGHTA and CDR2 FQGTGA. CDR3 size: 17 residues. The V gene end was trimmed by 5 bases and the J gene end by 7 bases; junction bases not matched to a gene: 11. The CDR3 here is CASSRRLAGGPSHTQYF. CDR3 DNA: TGTGCCAGCAGCCGACGACTAGCGGGAGGGCCCTCACATACGCAGTATTTT.

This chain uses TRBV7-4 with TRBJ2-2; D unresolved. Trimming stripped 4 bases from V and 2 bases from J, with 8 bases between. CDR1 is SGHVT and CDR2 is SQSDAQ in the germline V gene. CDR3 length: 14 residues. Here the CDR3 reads CASSSLLNTGELFF. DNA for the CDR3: TGTGCCAGCAGCTCATTACTCAACACCGGGGAGCTGTTTTTT.

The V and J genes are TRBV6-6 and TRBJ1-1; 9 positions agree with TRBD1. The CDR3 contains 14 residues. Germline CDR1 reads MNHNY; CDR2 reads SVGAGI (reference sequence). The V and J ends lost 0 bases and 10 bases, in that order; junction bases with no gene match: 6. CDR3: CASSYSTGQGRAFF. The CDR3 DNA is TGTGCCAGCAGTTACTCGACCGGACAGGGGAGAGCTTTCTTT.

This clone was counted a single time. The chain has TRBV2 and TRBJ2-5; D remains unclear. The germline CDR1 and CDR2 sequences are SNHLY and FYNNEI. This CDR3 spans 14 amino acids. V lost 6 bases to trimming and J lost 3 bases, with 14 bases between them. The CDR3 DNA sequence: TGTGCCAGCAGGACCCGGGTCAGAGAAGAGACCCAGTACTTC. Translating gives CASRTRVREETQYF.

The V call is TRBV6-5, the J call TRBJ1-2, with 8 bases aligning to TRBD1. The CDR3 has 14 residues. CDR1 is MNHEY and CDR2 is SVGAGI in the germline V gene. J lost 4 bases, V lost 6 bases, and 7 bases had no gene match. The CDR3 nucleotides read TGTGCCAGCAGCCCGGACAGGGTTGCCTATGGCTACACCTTC. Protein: CASSPDRVAYGYTF.

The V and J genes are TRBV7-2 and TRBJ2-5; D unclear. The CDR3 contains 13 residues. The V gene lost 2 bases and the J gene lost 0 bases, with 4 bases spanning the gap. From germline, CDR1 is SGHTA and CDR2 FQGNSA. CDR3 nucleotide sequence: TGTGCCAGCAGCTTACAGTACCAAGAGACCCAGTACTTC. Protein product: CASSLQYQETQYF.

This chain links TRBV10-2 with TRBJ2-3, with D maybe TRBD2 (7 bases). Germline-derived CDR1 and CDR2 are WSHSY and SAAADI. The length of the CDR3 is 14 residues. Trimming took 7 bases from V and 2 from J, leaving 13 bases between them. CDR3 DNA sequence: TGCGCCAGCACCGCGGGGGCCCCCACAGATACGCAGTATTTT. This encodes CASTAGAPTDTQYF.

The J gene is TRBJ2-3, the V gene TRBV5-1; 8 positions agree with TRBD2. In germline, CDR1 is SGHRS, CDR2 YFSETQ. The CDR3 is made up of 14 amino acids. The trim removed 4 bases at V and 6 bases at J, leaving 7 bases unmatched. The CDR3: CASSPRLAFDTQYF. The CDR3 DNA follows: TGCGCCAGCAGCCCCCGACTAGCGTTCGATACGCAGTATTTT.

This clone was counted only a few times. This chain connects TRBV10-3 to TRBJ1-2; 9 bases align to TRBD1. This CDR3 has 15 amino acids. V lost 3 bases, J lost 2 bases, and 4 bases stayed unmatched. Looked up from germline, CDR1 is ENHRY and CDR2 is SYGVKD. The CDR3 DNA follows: TGTGCCATCAGTGACCCCGGACAGGGGAACTATGGCTACACCTTC. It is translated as CAISDPGQGNYGYTF.

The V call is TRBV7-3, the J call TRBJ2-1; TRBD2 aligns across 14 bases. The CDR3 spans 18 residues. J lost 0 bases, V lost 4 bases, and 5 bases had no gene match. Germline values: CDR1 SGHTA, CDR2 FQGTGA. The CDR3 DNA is TGTGCCAGCAGCTCCAGACTAGCGGGGGGGTCCTCCTACAATGAGCAGTTCTTC. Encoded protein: CASSSRLAGGSSYNEQFF.

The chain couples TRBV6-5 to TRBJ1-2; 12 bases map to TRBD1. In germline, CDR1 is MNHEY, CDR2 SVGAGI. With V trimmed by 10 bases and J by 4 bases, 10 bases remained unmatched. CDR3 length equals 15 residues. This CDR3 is CATSYRDRGLYGYTF. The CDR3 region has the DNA TGTGCCACCTCCTACCGGGACAGGGGGCTCTATGGCTACACCTTC.

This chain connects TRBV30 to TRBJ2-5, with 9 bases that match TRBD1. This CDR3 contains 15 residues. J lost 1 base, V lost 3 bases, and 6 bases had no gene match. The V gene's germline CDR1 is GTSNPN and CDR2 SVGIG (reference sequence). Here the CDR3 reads CAWRGTGHIQETQYF. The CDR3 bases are TGTGCCTGGAGGGGGACAGGGCATATCCAAGAGACCCAGTACTTC. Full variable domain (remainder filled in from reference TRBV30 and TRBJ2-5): SQTIHQWPATLVQPVGSPLSLECTVEGTSNPNLYWYRQAAGRGLQLLFYSVGIGQISSEVPQNLSASRPQDRQFILSSKKLLLSDSGFYLCAWRGTGHIQETQYFGPGTRLLVL.

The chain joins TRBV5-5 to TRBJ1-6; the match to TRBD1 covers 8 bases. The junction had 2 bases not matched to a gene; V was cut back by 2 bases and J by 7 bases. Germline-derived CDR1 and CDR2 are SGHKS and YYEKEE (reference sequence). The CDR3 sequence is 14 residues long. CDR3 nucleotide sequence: TGTGCCAGCAGCTTCCGACAGGGGAATTCACCCCTCCACTTT. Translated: CASSFRQGNSPLHF.

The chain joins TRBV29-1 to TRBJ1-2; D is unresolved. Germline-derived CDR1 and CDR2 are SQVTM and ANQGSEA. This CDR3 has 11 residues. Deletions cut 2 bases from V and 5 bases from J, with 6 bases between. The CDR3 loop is CSVESVYGYTF. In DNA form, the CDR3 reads TGCAGCGTTGAATCGGTTTATGGCTACACCTTC.

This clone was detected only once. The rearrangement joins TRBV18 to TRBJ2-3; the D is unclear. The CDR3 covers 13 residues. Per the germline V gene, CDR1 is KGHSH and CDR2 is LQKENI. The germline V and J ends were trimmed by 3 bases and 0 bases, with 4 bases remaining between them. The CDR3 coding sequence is TGTGCCAGCTCACCCCTAAGCACAGATACGCAGTATTTT. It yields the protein CASSPLSTDTQYF. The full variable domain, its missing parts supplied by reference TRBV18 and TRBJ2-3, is NAGVMQNPRHLVRRRGQEARLRCSPMKGHSHVYWYRQLPEEGLKFMVYLQKENIIDESGMPKERFSAEFPKEGPSILRIQQVVRGDSAAYFCASSPLSTDTQYFGPGTRLTVL.

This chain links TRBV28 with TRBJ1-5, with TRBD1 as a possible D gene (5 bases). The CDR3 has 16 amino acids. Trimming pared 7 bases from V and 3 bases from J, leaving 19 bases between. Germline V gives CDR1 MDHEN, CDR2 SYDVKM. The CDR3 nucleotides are TGTGCCAGCAAGGAGGGGCTGGGGGGATACAATCAGCCCCAGCATTTT. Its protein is CASKEGLGGYNQPQHF.

This chain's CDR3 is CASSPKGRVSAWTDTQYF. CDR3 bases: TGTGCCAGCAGCCCAAAGGGGAGGGTGTCCGCCTGGACAGATACGCAGTATTTT. The chain has TRBV7-9 and TRBJ2-3, with TRBD2 matching 7 bases. Looked up from germline, CDR1 is SEHNR and CDR2 is FQNEAQ (reference sequence). J lost 3 bases, V lost 5 bases, and 17 bases had no gene match. This CDR3 contains 18 residues.

The chain's CDR3 is CASSSRPLGTGELFF. Written as DNA, the CDR3 is TGTGCCAGCAGTTCCCGCCCACTAGGAACCGGGGAGCTGTTTTTT. The chain recombines TRBV27 with TRBJ2-2, with a possible D match to TRBD2 (5 bases). CDR3 length: 15 amino acids. V dropped 4 bases and J dropped 5 bases, with 14 bases sitting between them. Germline loops: CDR1 MNHEY, CDR2 SMNVEV (reference sequence).

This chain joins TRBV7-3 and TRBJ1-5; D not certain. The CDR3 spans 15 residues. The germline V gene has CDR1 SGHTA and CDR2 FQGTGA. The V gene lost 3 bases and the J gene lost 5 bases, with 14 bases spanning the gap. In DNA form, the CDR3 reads TGTGCCAGCAGCTTGGAGGACCGCACCGATCAGCCCCAGCATTTT. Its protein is CASSLEDRTDQPQHF.